The 20 T cell receptor beta chains below come from one sample, sequenced in a study of T cell responses to AZD1222 COVID-19 vaccine (dated by TCRdb to the early 2020s). The library was made by the immunoSEQ multiplex PCR assay. Sourced from immuneACCESS, this table was stored by TCRdb with only in-frame sequences that have V and J called. A share of the clones is absent; for the studies checked, an unresolved V gene accounts for under half, and the remainder has no known explanation. The sample table contains 150,000 to 200,000 clones; only one count was recorded for 92% of them. Clones ranked in the top ten supply 1.1% of the sample. In the paper's terms, the time point label means: about 28 days (+/-7) after the second vaccine dose. Material: peripheral blood, obtained 28 days after the second AZD1222 dose. The source of these receptors is an adult who received the AZD1222 COVID-19 vaccine.

The chain uses TRBV5-1 and TRBJ1-3; D not resolved. CDR3 length: 13 residues. V lost 2 bases and J lost 4, with 7 bases in between. Per germline, CDR1 SGHRS and CDR2 YFSETQ. CDR3: CASSFDVGNTIYF. CDR3 DNA: TGCGCCAGCAGCTTTGACGTCGGAAACACCATATATTTT. Looking up the rest from reference TRBV5-1 and TRBJ1-3 gives the full variable domain: KAGVTQTPRYLIKTRGQQVTLSCSPISGHRSVSWYQQTPGQGLQFLFEYFSETQRNKGNFPGRFSGRQFSNSRSEMNVSTLELGDSALYLCASSFDVGNTIYFGEGSWLTVV.

The genes are TRBV18 and TRBJ1-2; possibly TRBD1 for D (5 bases). This CDR3 spans 15 amino acids. Germline V gives CDR1 KGHSH, CDR2 LQKENI. V was pared by 2 bases and J by 3 bases, with 13 bases between. As DNA, the CDR3 is TGTGCCAGCTCACCAAATCGCTCGGGGGACTATGGCTACACCTTC. Protein sequence: CASSPNRSGDYGYTF.

The chain links TRBV15 to TRBJ1-5; TRBD1 aligns across 7 bases. The germline V gene encodes CDR1 LNHNV and CDR2 YYDKDF (reference sequence). J lost 5 bases, V lost 5 bases, and 6 bases had no gene match. This CDR3 has 14 residues. The DNA of the CDR3 is TGTGCCACCAGCCCCGGGACAGCATATCAGCCCCAGCATTTT. Amino acid sequence: CATSPGTAYQPQHF.

The chain recombines TRBV5-1 with TRBJ1-1; D might be TRBD1 (6 bases). V lost 0 bases and J lost 5, with 14 bases in between. From germline, CDR1 is SGHRS and CDR2 YFSETQ. This CDR3 contains 15 residues. The CDR3 loop is CASSLGGGPGTEAFF. Written as DNA, the CDR3 is TGCGCCAGCAGCTTGGGCGGGGGGCCCGGGACTGAAGCTTTCTTT.

The chain combines TRBV6-2 or TRBV6-3 with TRBJ1-3, with D hard to call. CDR1 is MNHEY, CDR2 SVGEGT, per germline. Deletions cut 2 bases from V and 4 bases from J, with 9 bases between. CDR3 length: 14 amino acids. The CDR3 here is CASSYRISGNTIYF. For the CDR3, the DNA is TGTGCCAGCAGTTACCGGATATCCGGAAACACCATATATTTT.

V gene TRBV5-6 combines with J gene TRBJ1-5, with D tentatively TRBD1 (5 bases). The V gene's germline CDR1 is SGHDT and CDR2 YYEEEE. The CDR3 contains 17 residues. The V end lost 4 bases, the J end lost 0 bases, and 17 bases lay between the germline ends. The chain's CDR3 is CASSIWPRDNSNQPQHF. CDR3 coding DNA: TGTGCCAGCAGCATATGGCCCAGGGATAATAGCAATCAGCCCCAGCATTTT.

The rearrangement uses TRBV3-1 (or the pseudogene TRBV3-2) and TRBJ1-4; D is undetermined. Germline values: CDR1 LGHDT, CDR2 YNNKEL (reference sequence). This CDR3 comprises 16 residues. V lost 4 bases to trimming and J lost 3 bases, with 15 bases between them. CDR3 sequence: CASSPSTRGANEKLFF. CDR3 sequence (DNA): TGTGCCAGCAGCCCGTCGACACGGGGAGCTAATGAAAAACTGTTTTTT.

The CDR3 sequence: CASSPHNLQGLGYTF. The CDR3 DNA sequence: TGTGCCAGCAGTCCCCATAATCTACAGGGTCTGGGCTACACCTTC. The rearrangement links TRBV27 to TRBJ1-2; a possible D gene is TRBD1 (6 bases). The germline V gene has CDR1 MNHEY and CDR2 SMNVEV (reference sequence). V lost 5 bases and J lost 8, with 21 bases in between. This CDR3 contains 15 residues.

V gene TRBV20-1 combines with J gene TRBJ1-2, with a weak D call TRBD1 (5 bases). V was pared by 1 base and J by 8 bases, with 8 bases between. The CDR3 covers 11 residues. The V gene's germline CDR1 is DFQATT and CDR2 SNEGSKA (reference sequence). The CDR3 spells CSARGGGGYTF. The CDR3 bases are TGCAGTGCTAGAGGGGGCGGAGGCTACACCTTC.

The chain uses TRBV5-1 and TRBJ1-5; D unresolved. The CDR3 contains 15 residues. Trimming stripped 1 base from V and 1 base from J, with 9 bases between. Germline values: CDR1 SGHRS, CDR2 YFSETQ. Written as DNA, the CDR3 is TGCGCCAGCAGCTTGAACGGAGGGAGCAATCAGCCCCAGCATTTT. It yields the protein CASSLNGGSNQPQHF.

This clone was detected only once. The chain combines TRBV27 with TRBJ2-4, with TRBD2 matching over 8 bases. The germline V gene has CDR1 MNHEY and CDR2 SMNVEV (reference sequence). V shed 6 bases and J 6 bases; nucleotides not matched to a gene: 10. The CDR3 totals 15 residues. DNA of the CDR3: TGTGCCAGCAGCCCGGGACTAGTGACTGCAAACATTCAGTACTTC. Its translation is CASSPGLVTANIQYF.

The V and J genes are TRBV25-1 and TRBJ2-3, with TRBD1 matching over 9 bases. CDR1 is MGHDK, CDR2 SYGVNS, per germline. Trimming took 6 bases from V and 2 from J; bases not matched to a gene: 3. The CDR3 is 14 amino acids. DNA of the CDR3: TGTGCCAGCAGCGGGACAGGGTCCACAGATACGCAGTATTTT. Protein sequence: CASSGTGSTDTQYF.

This rearrangement joins TRBV12-3 or TRBV12-4 to TRBJ2-7; 8 nucleotides match TRBD2. The CDR3 loop spans 13 amino acids. The ends lost 6 bases at V and 7 bases at J; junction bases unmatched: 8. The CDR3 coding sequence is TGTGCCAGCAGCTCCGGGGGGGTTAGGGAGCAGTACTTC. Translated: CASSSGGVREQYF.

V usage is TRBV7-8 and J usage is TRBJ2-2; TRBD1 agrees at 8 bases. J gave up 5 bases and V 2 bases, and 4 bases lay outside the gene matches. There are 15 residues in the CDR3. The germline gives CDR1 SGHVS, CDR2 FQNEAQ. CDR3 nucleotide sequence: TGTGCCAGCAGCTTACAGGGGGCTCGGACCGGGGAGCTGTTTTTT. Translating it yields CASSLQGARTGELFF.

This clone was seen only once. The CDR3 is CASSQVYDREGTQYF. DNA for the CDR3: TGTGCCAGCAGCCAAGTCTACGACAGGGAGGGGACCCAGTACTTC. This chain links TRBV3-1 (or the pseudogene TRBV3-2) with TRBJ2-5, with D perhaps being TRBD1 or TRBD2 (7 bases each). CDR1 and CDR2 (germline): LGHDT, YNNKEL (reference sequence). The CDR3 contains 15 residues. Trimming took 1 base from V and 7 from J, leaving 16 bases between them.

The gene calls are TRBV7-7 and TRBJ1-1; D might be TRBD1 (5 bases). V shed 1 base and J shed 7 bases, with 13 bases lying between them. CDR1 is SSHAT, CDR2 FNYEAQ, per germline (reference sequence). CDR3 length: 14 amino acids. CDR3 residues: CASSLVKWDGEAFF. The CDR3 bases are TGTGCCAGCAGCTTAGTCAAGTGGGACGGTGAAGCTTTCTTT.

The rearrangement joins TRBV2 to TRBJ1-5, with 8 bases identical to TRBD1. The V and J ends lost 4 bases and 1 base, in that order; junction bases with no gene match: 0. Germline V gene data show CDR1 as SNHLY and CDR2 as FYNNEI. The CDR3 runs 14 residues. The CDR3 reads CASSGQGSNQPQHF. The CDR3 region has the DNA TGTGCCAGCAGTGGACAGGGGAGCAATCAGCCCCAGCATTTT.

The chain joins TRBV19 to TRBJ2-7; 8 bases map to TRBD1. The CDR3 sequence is 16 residues long. V was clipped by 5 bases and J by 2 bases; unmatched bases: 11. The germline CDR1 and CDR2 sequences are LNHDA and SQIVND (reference sequence). In nucleotides, the CDR3 is TGTGCCAGTAGTCCGGACAGGGCCCCGACAGCCTACGAGCAGTACTTC. This encodes CASSPDRAPTAYEQYF.

The chain uses TRBV9 and TRBJ1-2; D unclear. Germline V gene data show CDR1 as SGDLS and CDR2 as YYNGEE. V was pared by 0 bases and J by 1 base, with 7 bases between. This CDR3 has 14 amino acids. The CDR3 sequence: CASSVGQSNYGYTF. CDR3 bases: TGTGCCAGCAGCGTAGGTCAGAGTAACTATGGCTACACCTTC.

This clone was seen only once. This chain links TRBV5-1 with TRBJ1-3; D is ambiguous. Germline assignment: CDR1 SGHRS and CDR2 YFSETQ. The length of the CDR3 is 13 residues. Trimming left V 5 bases short and J 2 bases short, with 8 bases between. As DNA, the CDR3 is TGCGCCAGCAGTCGGGATGCTGGAAACACCATATATTTT. Its translation is CASSRDAGNTIYF.